This T cell receptor beta chain was recovered during a study of graft-versus-host responses after intestinal transplantation. Assay: immunoSEQ multiplex PCR; the TCRdb copy retains only in-frame clones and omits some. The sample consists of about 47,000 clones, 90% to 95% of them appearing once. The TCR comes from a human patient who received an intestinal transplant, so some T cells may come from the graft donor. The starting material was PBMCs, obtained about 800 days after a first intestinal transplant, on the day of a second.

The CDR3 region is CASSLYRGPTDTQYF. CDR3 DNA: TGTGCCAGCAGTTTATACAGGGGACCCACAGATACGCAGTATTTT. The rearrangement uses TRBV27 and TRBJ2-3; TRBD1 matches at 7 bases. The CDR3 totals 15 residues. The germline V gene has CDR1 MNHEY and CDR2 SMNVEV (reference sequence). V lost 1 base, J lost 2 bases, and 3 bases stayed unmatched.